The sequence of this T cell receptor beta chain was determined in a study of metastatic and nonmetastatic thyroid tumors. The V gene lost 0 bases and the J gene lost 4 bases, with 7 bases spanning the gap. The germline gives CDR1 MNHNY, CDR2 SVGAGI (reference sequence). The CDR3 has 14 amino acids. Every patient was untreated before thyroid surgery. Original analysis: Built for papillary thyroid cancer, a distant-metastasis classifier drew on CDR3 differences across clinicopathological groups. TCRdb re-called clones from the PCR reads using MiXCR. TCRdb's processing, not the authors', yielded these V and J calls. The sample lists roughly 22,000 clones, under 15% occurring once. This clone was counted between two and nine times.

This clonotype was sampled from a female donor with papillary thyroid cancer or a benign thyroid nodule (not recorded which). Some clones in this sample may be carry-over from other donors' samples. The chain carries TRBV6-6 and TRBJ2-1; D gene unclear. Sequenced input: blood. This CDR3 reads CASSYSPYYNEQFF. Written as DNA, the CDR3 is TGTGCCAGCAGTTACTCTCCATATTACAATGAGCAGTTCTTC.